This TCR beta chain was recorded in a study of regulatory T cells in long-lasting Graves disease. The V end lost 1 base, the J end lost 7 bases, and 7 bases lay between the germline ends. The CDR3 totals 12 residues. Germline CDR1 reads SGHTA; CDR2 reads FQGNSA. Sample time point: newly diagnosed GD, antithyroid drugs for less than 3 months. Researchers made the TCR library from RNA that was extracted from PBMCs. The patients were drawn from one endocrinology department in Xi'an, China. At least ten counts were recorded for this clonotype. iRepertoire HTBI primers and Arm-PCR of CDR3 regions built TCR beta libraries. TCRdb used MiXCR to reprocess the multiplex PCR reads, holding one entry per CDR3 protein. Among around 470,000 distinct CDR3 sequences, 14% were seen once, and the ten largest hold roughly 18%. The sample was also linked to a second study, of T cells in Graves' hyperthyroidism and ophthalmopathy. This second study notes: Each patient was aged 18 to 65 and had newly diagnosed hyperthyroidism of under 2 months' duration. A set of HTBI primers served as the primers for a first-round RT-PCR of the TCR CDR3. Blood samples included most of the expanded thyroid clonotypes exceeding 0.001.

The sample consisted of peripheral blood mononuclear cells (PBMCs), taken at new diagnosis, from a patient treated with antithyroid drugs. J is TRBJ1-2 and V is TRBV7-2, with D maybe TRBD1 (5 bases). The clonotype was recovered from a woman aged 50 to 60 with Graves disease. The CDR3 coding sequence is TGTGCCAGCAGCTTAGGCGGGGCTGGCTACACCTTC. It codes for CASSLGGAGYTF.